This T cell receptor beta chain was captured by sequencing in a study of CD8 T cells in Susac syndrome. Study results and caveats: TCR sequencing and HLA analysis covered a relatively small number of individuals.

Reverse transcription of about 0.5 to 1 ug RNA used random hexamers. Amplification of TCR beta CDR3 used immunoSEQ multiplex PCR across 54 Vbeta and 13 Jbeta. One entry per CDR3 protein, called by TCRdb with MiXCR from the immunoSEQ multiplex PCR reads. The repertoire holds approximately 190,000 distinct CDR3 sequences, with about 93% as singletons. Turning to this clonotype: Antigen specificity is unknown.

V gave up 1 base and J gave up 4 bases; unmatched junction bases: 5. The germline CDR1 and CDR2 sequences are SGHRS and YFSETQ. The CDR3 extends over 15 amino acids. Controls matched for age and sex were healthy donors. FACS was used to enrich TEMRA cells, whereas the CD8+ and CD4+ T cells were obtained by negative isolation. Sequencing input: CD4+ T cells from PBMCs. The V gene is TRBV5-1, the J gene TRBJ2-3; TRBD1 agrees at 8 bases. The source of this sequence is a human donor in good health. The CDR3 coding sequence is TGCGCCAGCAGCTTGCATCAGGGGGCAGCAGATACGCAGTATTTT. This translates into CASSLHQGAADTQYF.